This T cell receptor beta chain was recorded in a study of blood T cell repertoires in COVID-19. Study-wide context: T cells, B-cell-depleted T cells, or PBMCs supplied cDNA or gDNA.

CDR3 size: 16 residues. CDR1 is LNHNV, CDR2 YYDKDF, per germline (reference sequence). V was cut by 2 bases and J by 5 bases, with 16 bases left in between. Original analysis: Estimated nucleated cell counts came from reference gene primer amplification. TCRdb's table, derived via immunoSEQ multiplex PCR, lists solely in-frame clones and lacks some. The DNA gave D and trimming, while V, J and clone size come from that table. Of roughly 270,000 clones detected, roughly 80% appear once; the ten largest clones hold 5%. This receptor was taken from a man aged 40-49 years who had been exposed to COVID-19. The sequenced sample was PBMCs or T cells enriched from blood (not recorded which). The chain combines TRBV15 with TRBJ1-5; maybe TRBD1 (5 bases). This chain's CDR3 is CATSRSWSTGDQPQHF. The CDR3 DNA is TGTGCCACCAGCAGAAGTTGGTCGACGGGGGATCAGCCCCAGCATTTT.